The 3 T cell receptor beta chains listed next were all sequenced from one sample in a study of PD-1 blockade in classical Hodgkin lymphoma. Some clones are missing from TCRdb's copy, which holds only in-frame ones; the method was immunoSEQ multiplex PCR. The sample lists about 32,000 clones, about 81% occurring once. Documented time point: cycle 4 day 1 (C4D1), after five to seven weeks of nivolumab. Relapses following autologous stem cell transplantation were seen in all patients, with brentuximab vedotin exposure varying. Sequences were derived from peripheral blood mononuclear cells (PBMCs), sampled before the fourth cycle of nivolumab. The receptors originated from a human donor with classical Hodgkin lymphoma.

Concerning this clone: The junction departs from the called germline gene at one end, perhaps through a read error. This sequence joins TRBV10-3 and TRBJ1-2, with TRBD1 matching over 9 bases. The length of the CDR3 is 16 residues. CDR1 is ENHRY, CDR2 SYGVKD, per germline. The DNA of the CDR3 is TGTGCCAGCAGTGAATGGGTGGGGAACAGGGGGCTGGGCTACACCTTC. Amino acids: CASSEWVGNRGLGYTF.

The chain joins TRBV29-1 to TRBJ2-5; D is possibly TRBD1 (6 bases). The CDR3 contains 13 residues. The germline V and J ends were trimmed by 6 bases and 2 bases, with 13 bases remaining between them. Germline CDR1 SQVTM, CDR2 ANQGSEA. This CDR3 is CSVYWTVQETQYF. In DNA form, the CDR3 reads TGCAGCGTGTATTGGACAGTTCAAGAGACCCAGTACTTC.

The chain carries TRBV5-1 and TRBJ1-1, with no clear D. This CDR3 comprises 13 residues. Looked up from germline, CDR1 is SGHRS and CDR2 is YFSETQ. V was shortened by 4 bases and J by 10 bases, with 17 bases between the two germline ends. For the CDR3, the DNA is TGCGCCAGCAGCACCGGACCCACGAAGGGAGCTTTCTTT. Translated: CASSTGPTKGAFF.